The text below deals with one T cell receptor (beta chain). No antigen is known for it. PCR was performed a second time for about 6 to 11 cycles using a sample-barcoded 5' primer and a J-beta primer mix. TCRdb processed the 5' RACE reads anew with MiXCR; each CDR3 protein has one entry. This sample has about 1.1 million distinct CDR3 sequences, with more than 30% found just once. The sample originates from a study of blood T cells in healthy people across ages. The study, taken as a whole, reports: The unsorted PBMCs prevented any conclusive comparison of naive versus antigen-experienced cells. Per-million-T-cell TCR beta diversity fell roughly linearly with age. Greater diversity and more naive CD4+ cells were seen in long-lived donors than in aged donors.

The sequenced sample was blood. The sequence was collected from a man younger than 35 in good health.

The chain's CDR3 is CASSGDREGYGYTF. In DNA, the CDR3 is TGTGCCAGCAGTGGCGACAGGGAAGGCTATGGCTACACCTTC. V is TRBV12-3 or TRBV12-4 and J is TRBJ1-2; 7 bases are a match to TRBD1. With V trimmed by 5 bases and J by 4 bases, 7 bases remained unmatched. This CDR3 is built from 14 residues.